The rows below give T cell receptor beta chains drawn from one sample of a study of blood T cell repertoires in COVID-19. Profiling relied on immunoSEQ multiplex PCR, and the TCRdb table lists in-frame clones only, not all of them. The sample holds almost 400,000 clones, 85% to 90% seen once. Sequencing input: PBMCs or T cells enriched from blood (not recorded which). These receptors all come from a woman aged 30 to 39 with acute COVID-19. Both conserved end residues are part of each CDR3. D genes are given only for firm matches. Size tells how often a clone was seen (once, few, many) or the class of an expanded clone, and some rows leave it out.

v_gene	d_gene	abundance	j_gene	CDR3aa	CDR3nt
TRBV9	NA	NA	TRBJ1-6	CASSVSDSNSPLHF	TGTGCCAGCAGCGTGTCGGACAGCAATTCACCCCTCCACTTT
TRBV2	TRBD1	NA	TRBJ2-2	CASRGQGATGELFF	TGTGCCAGCAGAGGACAGGGGGCCACCGGGGAGCTGTTTTTT
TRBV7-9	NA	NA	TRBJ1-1	CASSLVTGFSSNTEAFF	TGTGCCAGCAGCTTAGTGACAGGTTTTTCGTCGAACACTGAAGCTTTCTTT
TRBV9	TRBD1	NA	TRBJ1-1	CASSVGQGLTNTEAFF	TGTGCCAGCAGCGTAGGACAGGGTTTAACGAACACTGAAGCTTTCTTT
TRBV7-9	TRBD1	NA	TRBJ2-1	CASSWRSADRGQKYEQFF	TGTGCCAGCAGCTGGAGGAGCGCGGACAGGGGGCAGAAGTATGAGCAGTTCTTC
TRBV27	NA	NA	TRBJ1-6	CASSSYNSPLHF	TGTGCCAGCAGTTCATATAATTCACCCCTCCACTTT
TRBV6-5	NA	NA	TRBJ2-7	CASRAGQGGSYEQYF	TGTGCCAGCAGAGCCGGACAGGGAGGGTCCTACGAGCAGTACTTC
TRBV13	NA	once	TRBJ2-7	CASSLSDEQYF	TGTGCCAGCAGCTTATCGGACGAGCAGTACTTC
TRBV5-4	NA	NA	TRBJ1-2	CASSRGTEVYGYTF	TGTGCCAGCAGCAGGGGGACCGAGGTCTATGGCTACACCTTC
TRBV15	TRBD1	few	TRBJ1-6	CATLLGPRDRDNSPLHF	TGTGCCACCCTACTCGGCCCCCGGGACAGGGATAATTCACCCCTCCACTTT
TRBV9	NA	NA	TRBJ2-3	CASSVDLGTDTQYF	TGTGCCAGCAGCGTAGATCTCGGCACAGATACGCAGTATTTT
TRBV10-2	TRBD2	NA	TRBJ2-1	CASSPGTMTYNEQFF	TGCGCCAGCAGCCCCGGGACTATGACCTACAATGAGCAGTTCTTC
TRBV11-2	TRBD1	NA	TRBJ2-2	CASSLDRWTGVTGELFF	TGTGCCAGCAGCTTAGATCGTTGGACAGGGGTCACCGGGGAGCTGTTTTTT
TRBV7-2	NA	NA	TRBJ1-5	CASTPGSSNQPQHF	TGTGCCAGCACCCCAGGTTCGAGCAATCAGCCCCAGCATTTT
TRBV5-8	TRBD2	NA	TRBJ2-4	CASSLPGLAVTDKAKNIQYF	TGTGCCAGCAGCTTACCCGGACTAGCTGTCACAGATAAAGCCAAAAACATTCAGTACTTC
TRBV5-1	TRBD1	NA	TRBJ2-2	CASSPSTGAGELFF	TGCGCCAGCAGCCCCTCGACAGGGGCCGGGGAGCTGTTTTTT
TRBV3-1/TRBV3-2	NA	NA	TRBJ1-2	CASSHGYGYTF	TGTGCCAGCAGCCACGGGTATGGCTACACCTTC
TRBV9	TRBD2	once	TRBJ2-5	CASSVGSGGARQETQYF	TGTGCCAGCAGCGTAGGTAGCGGGGGGGCCCGGCAAGAGACCCAGTACTTC
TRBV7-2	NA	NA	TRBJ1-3	CASSPRTALFSGNTIYF	TGTGCCAGCAGCCCACGGACAGCCCTTTTCTCTGGAAACACCATATATTTT
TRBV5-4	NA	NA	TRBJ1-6	CASSFGGTDPYNSPLHF	TGTGCCAGCAGCTTCGGGGGGACGGACCCCTATAATTCACCCCTCCACTTT
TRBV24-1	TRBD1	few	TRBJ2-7	CATNILPGQGPYEQYF	TGTGCCACCAACATACTGCCGGGACAGGGACCTTACGAGCAGTACTTC
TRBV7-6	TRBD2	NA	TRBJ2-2	CASSLFQVGLAGGNTGELFF	TGTGCCAGCAGCTTATTTCAAGTTGGACTAGCGGGGGGGAACACCGGGGAGCTGTTTTTT
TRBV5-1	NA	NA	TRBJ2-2	CASSLALSVGELFF	TGCGCCAGCAGCTTGGCCCTGTCGGTCGGGGAGCTGTTTTTT
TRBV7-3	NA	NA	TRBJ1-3	CASSLTGNSGNTIYF	TGTGCCAGCAGCTTAACCGGGAACTCTGGAAACACCATATATTTT
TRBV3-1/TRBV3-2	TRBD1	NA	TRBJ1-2	CASSRTGTALYYGYTF	TGTGCCAGCAGCCGGACCGGGACAGCACTCTACTATGGCTACACCTTC
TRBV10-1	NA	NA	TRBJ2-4	CASSESTGAGGNIQYF	TGCGCCAGCAGTGAGTCGACGGGAGCCGGGGGAAACATTCAGTACTTC
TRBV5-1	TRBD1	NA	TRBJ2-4	CASSTDRGHIQYF	TGCGCCAGCAGCACGGACAGGGGGCACATTCAGTACTTC
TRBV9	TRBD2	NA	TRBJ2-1	CASSVALRLAGGNNEQFF	TGTGCCAGCAGCGTAGCCCTTAGACTAGCGGGGGGGAACAATGAGCAGTTCTTC
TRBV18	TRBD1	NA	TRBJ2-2	CASSPQQGVTGELFF	TGTGCCAGCTCACCGCAACAGGGGGTGACCGGGGAGCTGTTTTTT
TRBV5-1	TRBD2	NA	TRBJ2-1	CASSPGTSVFQIF	TGCGCCAGCAGCCCTGGGACTAGCGTATTTCAGATCTTC
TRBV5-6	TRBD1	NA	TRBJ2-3	CASSPQGAARDTQYF	TGTGCCAGCAGCCCACAGGGGGCGGCGAGGGATACGCAGTATTTT
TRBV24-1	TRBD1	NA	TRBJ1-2	CATSGQAYGYTF	TGTGCCACCTCGGGACAGGCGTATGGCTACACCTTC